The present TCR beta chain was sequenced within a study of blood T cell repertoires in COVID-19. Study-level information: Sources were T cells, B-cell-depleted T cells, or PBMCs; the material itself was cDNA or gDNA.

Cohort 3 donors counted as recovered after two negative PCRs, clearance, or resolved symptoms. In the original workflow: Reference gene primer amplification gave nucleated cell count estimates. Using immunoSEQ multiplex PCR, the repertoire was profiled, and TCRdb retains in-frame clones only, with some absent. V, J and clone size are taken as reported in that table, and D and trimming were inferred from the DNA itself. This table has hundreds of thousands of clones, roughly 85% appearing once. Per the germline V gene, CDR1 is SEHNR and CDR2 is FQNEAQ (reference sequence). This CDR3 region has 16 residues. The J segment lost 7 bases and the V segment lost 3 bases, leaving 13 bases of the junction unmatched.

This TCR came from a woman aged 45-65 years who had recovered from COVID-19. The chain uses TRBV7-9 and TRBJ1-2; 8 bases are a match to TRBD1. Sequencing used PBMCs or T cells enriched from blood (not recorded which). The CDR3, as DNA: TGTGCCAGCAGCTTTAGGAGGGACAGGAGGATGGGTGGCTACACCTTC. This encodes CASSFRRDRRMGGYTF.